This entry is about one T cell receptor (beta chain). In its sample, this clone was seen once. Which antigen it targets is not known. The record has no base qualities; no much larger clone is one base away. These data originate in a study of blood T cell repertoires in COVID-19 (dated by TCRdb to 2018 to 2021). Background for the entire study: Samples covering the acute and convalescent phases of COVID-19 were provided by collaborators in the United States, Italy and Spain. The material from the prospective study consisted of cDNA or gDNA derived from T cells, B-cell-depleted T cells, or PBMCs. Deeply sampled blood TCRbeta repertoires from subjects exposed to, actively infected with, or recovered from COVID-19 were included in the dataset. The repertoires were released in a freely available public database meant as a resource for research on the immune response to SARS-CoV-2. The samples were drawn from two sources: the first 160 participants of the ongoing ImmuneRACE study, and some 1,300 subjects contributed by 6 global collaborators. Nearly every sample came with metadata listing a de-identified subject ID, COVID-19 status, age in years and sex. Where available, HLA class I and class II types were obtained from metadata supplied by the sample provider rather than from assay-based typing. The research as a whole found: Clinical and demographic metadata were provided uncurated, with the amount varying by source and participant.

The immunoSEQ Assay, a bias-controlled multiplex PCR, was used to amplify TCRbeta CDR3 regions from genomic DNA. In the authors' own workflow: The number of nucleated cells in each sample was estimated from the amplification of reference gene primers within the assay. Sequence reads were collapsed and filtered to measure the absolute abundance of every unique TCRbeta CDR3 rearrangement. For each sample, productive Simpson clonality was calculated as the square root of Simpson's diversity index over productive rearrangements. Sourced from immuneACCESS, this table was stored by TCRdb with only in-frame sequences that have V and J called. A share of the clones is absent; for the studies checked, an unresolved V gene accounts for under half, and the remainder has no known explanation. That table furnishes V, J and clone size, whereas the DNA furnished D and trimming. This sample is represented by about 65,000 clones; roughly 77% of them were singletons. The ten largest clones represent about 15% of the sample.

Whole blood was collected in K2EDTA tubes by collaborating institutions according to the institutions' own protocols. For TCRbeta analysis, collaborators shipped samples as frozen whole blood, isolated PBMCs, or DNA extracted from either of those sample types. Inclusive of the bounding cysteine and phenylalanine, the CDR3 is 13 residues long. Left in the record is the CDR3 DNA by itself, 39 bases read in frame from the first base. CDR1 and CDR2, looked up from the germline V gene, are WSHSY and SAAADI. V is clipped by 6 bases and J by 7 bases, and the sequence between their germline boundaries is 13 bases long.

This clonotype was obtained from a man older than 75 with acute or convalescent COVID-19. The sample taken for sequencing was peripheral blood. Recombination joined TRBV10-2 with TRBJ2-1, and possibly TRBD2, on 5 matching bases. The CDR3 protein is CASRLEGRNEQFF. Here is the DNA: TGCGCCAGCAGACTTGAAGGGAGAAATGAGCAGTTCTTC.